The 7 T cell receptor beta chains given below trace back to one sample, sequenced in a study of shared clonotypes between healthy human individuals. This table comes from immunoSEQ multiplex PCR, and its TCRdb copy is limited to in-frame clones, with some not included. The repertoire holds more than 2,000,000 clones, more than 90% seen once, with over 0.12% in the top ten. Sequencing was carried out using naive CD4+ T cells sorted from blood. Subset here: CD45RA+ positively selected. The receptors derive from a man younger than 35 in good health.

The gene calls are TRBV28 and TRBJ1-4; D gene uncertain. With 3 bases removed from V and 7 bases from J, the gap between germline ends came to 6 bases. Looked up from germline, CDR1 is MDHEN and CDR2 is SYDVKM. This CDR3 region has 12 residues. This CDR3 reads CASSLGGEKLFF. The CDR3 coding sequence is TGTGCCAGCAGTTTGGGCGGTGAAAAACTGTTTTTT.

V gene TRBV5-6 combines with J gene TRBJ1-2; TRBD1 matches at 7 bases. From germline, CDR1 is SGHDT and CDR2 YYEEEE. The V gene end was trimmed by 5 bases and the J gene end by 4 bases; junction bases not matched to a gene: 8. The CDR3 consists of 14 residues. CDR3 sequence: CASSRTGPIYGYTF. CDR3 nucleotides: TGTGCCAGCAGTCGGACAGGTCCTATCTATGGCTACACCTTC.

This clone was seen a single time. The chain recombines TRBV14 with TRBJ2-1; 9 positions agree with TRBD2. CDR1 is SGHDN and CDR2 is FVKESK in the germline V gene. The junction had 4 bases not matched to a gene; V was cut back by 1 base and J by 9 bases. This CDR3 comprises 14 residues. The CDR3 DNA reads TGTGCCAGCAGCCAAGGCGGGGGGGCCCGTGAGCAGTTCTTC. Its protein product is CASSQGGGAREQFF.

This sequence joins TRBV25-1 and TRBJ1-2; TRBD1 matches 7 bases. The ends lost 4 bases at V and 8 bases at J; junction bases unmatched: 10. The CDR3 is 14 amino acids. Germline CDR1 and CDR2: MGHDK and SYGVNS. The CDR3 bases are TGTGCCAGCAGTGCCAGACAGGGAGTGGGAGGCTACACCTTC. Its protein is CASSARQGVGGYTF.

The chain links TRBV5-1 to TRBJ1-6; 8 bases are a match to TRBD1. Germline V CDR1 and CDR2: SGHRS, YFSETQ. This CDR3 is built from 14 residues. V shed 6 bases, J shed 7 bases, and the junction held 6 bases outside the gene matches. The DNA of the CDR3 is TGCGCCAGCAACTATGACAGGGGCAATTCACCCCTCCACTTT. Its protein product is CASNYDRGNSPLHF.

This chain links TRBV30 with TRBJ1-4; possibly TRBD1 for D (5 bases). The CDR3 loop spans 13 amino acids. Germline V gene sequence: CDR1 GTSNPN, CDR2 SVGIG (reference sequence). Trimming shortened V by 3 bases and J by 4 bases, and 9 bases separated the two germline ends. CDR3 protein: CAWSQGFNEKLFF. The CDR3 region has the DNA TGTGCCTGGAGCCAGGGATTTAATGAAAAACTGTTTTTT.

The rearrangement joins TRBV7-2 to TRBJ2-4; TRBD2 is a possible D gene (5 bases). Deletions cut 4 bases from V and 5 bases from J, with 15 bases between. The germline V gene has CDR1 SGHTA and CDR2 FQGNSA. The CDR3 extends over 15 amino acids. The CDR3 DNA follows: TGTGCCAGCAGCTCCCCCCCTAGCACCCAAAACATTCAGTACTTC. This sequence encodes CASSSPPSTQNIQYF.